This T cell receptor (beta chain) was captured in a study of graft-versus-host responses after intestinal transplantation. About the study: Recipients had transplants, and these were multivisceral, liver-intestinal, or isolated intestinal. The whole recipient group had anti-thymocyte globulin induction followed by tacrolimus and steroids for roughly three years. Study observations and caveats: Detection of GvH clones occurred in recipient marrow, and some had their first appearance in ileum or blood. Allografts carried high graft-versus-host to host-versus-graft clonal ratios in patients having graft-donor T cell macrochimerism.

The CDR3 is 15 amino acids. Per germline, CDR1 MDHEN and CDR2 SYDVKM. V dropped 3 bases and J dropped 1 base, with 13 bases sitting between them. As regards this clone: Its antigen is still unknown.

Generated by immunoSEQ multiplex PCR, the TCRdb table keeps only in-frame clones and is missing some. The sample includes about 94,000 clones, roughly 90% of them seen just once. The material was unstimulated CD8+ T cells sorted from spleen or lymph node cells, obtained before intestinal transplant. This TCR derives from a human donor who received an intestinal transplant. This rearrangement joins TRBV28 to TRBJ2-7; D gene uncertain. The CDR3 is CASSFRVQWSYEQYF. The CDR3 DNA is TGTGCCAGCAGTTTCCGGGTTCAATGGTCCTACGAGCAGTACTTC. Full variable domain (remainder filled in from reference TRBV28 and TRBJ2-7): DVKVTQSSRYLVKRTGEKVFLECVQDMDHENMFWYRQDPGLGLRLIYFSYDVKMKEKGDIPEGYSVSREKKERFSLILESASTNQTSMYLCASSFRVQWSYEQYFGPGTRLTVT.